The present entry profiles one TCR beta chain with its context. Its antigen is not identified. The germline CDR1 and CDR2 sequences are SNHLY and FYNNEI. The CDR3 is 13 residues long. The libraries of TRB cDNA were prepared using 5' RACE with UMI labels. TCRdb re-called the 5' RACE reads; one entry per CDR3 protein, DNA not given. The ten top clones account for about 0.5%, within a sample of roughly 50,000 distinct CDR3 sequences. The sample belongs to a study of CXCR3-negative and CXCR3-positive naive CD8 T cells. Study observations and caveats: Whereas both naive subsets had comparably high diversity, memory CD8+ cells had much lower diversity. Relative to CXCR3-negative naive cells, CXCR3-positive naive cells had more hydrophobic TRB CDR3s.

Researchers sorted roughly 310,000 cells of each CD8+ T cell subset in triplicate. Among CD8+ T cells, naive ones were CD45RO-CCR7+CD27+CD95-. The sequenced sample consisted of naive CXCR3+ CD8+ T cells from blood. Subset meaning: CD45RO-CCR7+CD27+CD95- naive CD8+ T cells expressing CXCR3 (TNR3+). This clonotype originated in a human donor in good health. Some clones in this sample may be carry-over from other donors' samples. The chain combines TRBV2 with TRBJ2-2; the D gene TCRdb calls, TRBD1, cannot be checked with no DNA. CDR3 residues: CASSNRGFGELFF.